The rows below give T cell receptor beta chains drawn from one sample of a study of blood T cell repertoires in COVID-19. Sequenced by immunoSEQ multiplex PCR; TCRdb stores in-frame clones only, minus some. The data show tens of thousands of clones, 80% to 85% seen once. Sample: peripheral blood. The receptors derive from an elderly man with active or convalescent COVID-19. The CDR3 runs from the conserved cysteine through the conserved F or W. The D gene is left open where the match is weak. Some rows mark clone size as missing; the rest say once, few, many or name a class of expanded clone.

>TRBJ2-3|NA|TRBD2|TRBV18
CASSPLAGGNTDTQYF
TGTGCCAGCTCACCGTTAGCGGGAGGGAACACAGATACGCAGTATTTT
>TRBJ1-6|once|TRBD1|TRBV18
CASSPGRDSNSPLHF
TGTGCCAGCTCACCGGGTAGGGACAGCAATTCACCCCTCCACTTT
>TRBJ1-4|NA|TRBD1|TRBV7-6
CASSLMGQRIEKLFF
TGTGCCAGCAGCTTAATGGGACAGAGGATCGAAAAACTGTTTTTT
>TRBJ1-6|NA|TRBD1|TRBV5-1
CASSSEGARNSPLHF
TGCGCCAGCAGCTCCGAGGGGGCTCGGAATTCACCCCTCCACTTT
>TRBJ2-7|NA|NA|TRBV27
CASRKQGFDEQYF
TGTGCCAGCAGAAAACAGGGTTTCGACGAGCAGTACTTC
>TRBJ2-3|NA|TRBD2|TRBV4-1
CASSQGAGVPTDTQYF
TGCGCCAGCAGCCAAGGAGCGGGGGTCCCCACAGATACGCAGTATTTT
>TRBJ2-7|NA|TRBD1|TRBV6-5
CASAPGQETYEQYF
TGTGCCAGCGCCCCGGGACAGGAGACCTACGAGCAGTACTTC
>TRBJ2-7|NA|TRBD2|TRBV5-4
CASGPGLAGDYEQYF
TGTGCCAGCGGCCCAGGACTAGCGGGAGACTACGAGCAGTACTTC
>TRBJ1-5|few|TRBD1|TRBV5-5
CASSLIGTANQPQHF
TGTGCCAGCAGCTTAATCGGGACAGCAAATCAGCCCCAGCATTTT
>TRBJ2-3|NA|NA|TRBV5-1
CASSLDGTSTDTQYF
TGCGCCAGCAGCTTGGATGGGACTAGCACAGATACGCAGTATTTT
>TRBJ2-7|few|NA|TRBV27
CASSLVRGSKQYF
TGTGCCAGCAGTTTAGTCCGAGGATCAAAGCAGTACTTC
>TRBJ1-2|NA|NA|TRBV3-1/TRBV3-2
CASSQVDRNGRHGYTF
TGTGCCAGCAGCCAAGTCGACAGGAATGGGCGGCATGGCTACACCTTC
>TRBJ1-2|NA|NA|TRBV19
CASHRRGMGNYGYTF
TGTGCCAGCCACCGGAGGGGTATGGGGAACTATGGCTACACCTTC
>TRBJ1-4|NA|TRBD1|TRBV6-6
CASSHRDRGGANEKLFF
TGTGCCAGCAGTCACCGGGACAGGGGTGGAGCTAATGAAAAACTGTTTTTT
>TRBJ1-4|once|TRBD1|TRBV28
CASSLWQGAIEKLFF
TGTGCCAGCAGTTTATGGCAGGGGGCTATAGAAAAACTGTTTTTT
>TRBJ2-6|NA|NA|TRBV5-1
CASSLGGRGSGANVLTF
TGCGCCAGCAGCTTGGGTGGCAGGGGTTCTGGGGCCAACGTCCTGACTTTC
>TRBJ2-1|few|NA|TRBV5-4
CASSLRQAYNEQFF
TGTGCCAGCAGCTTGCGGCAGGCCTACAATGAGCAGTTCTTC
>TRBJ2-3|NA|NA|TRBV21-1
CASSKGRESPDTQYF
TGTGCCAGCAGCAAAGGGCGGGAGTCCCCAGATACGCAGTATTTT
>TRBJ1-1|NA|NA|TRBV14
CASSAQQNTEAFF
TGTGCCAGCAGCGCACAGCAGAACACTGAAGCTTTCTTT
>TRBJ1-5|once|NA|TRBV18
CASSDQGYQPQHF
TGTGCCAGCTCAGATCAGGGATATCAGCCCCAGCATTTT
>TRBJ1-5|NA|TRBD1|TRBV5-1
CASSLEPTGNNQPQHF
TGCGCCAGCAGCTTGGAACCGACAGGGAACAATCAGCCCCAGCATTTT
>TRBJ2-7|NA|NA|TRBV6-6
CASRTGGGNPYEQYF
TGTGCCAGCAGAACTGGGGGGGGCAATCCCTACGAGCAGTACTTC
>TRBJ2-5|NA|NA|TRBV5-5
CASSSREWETQYF
TGTGCCAGCAGCTCCCGGGAGTGGGAGACCCAGTACTTC
>TRBJ2-7|NA|TRBD1|TRBV12-5
CASGPTDRGLEQYF
TGTGCTAGTGGTCCCACAGACAGGGGGCTTGAGCAGTACTTC
>TRBJ1-4|NA|NA|TRBV30
CAWSLQPENEKLFF
TGTGCCTGGAGTTTACAGCCCGAGAATGAAAAACTGTTTTTT
>TRBJ2-3|NA|NA|TRBV5-1
CASSLFGSSDTQYF
TGCGCCAGCAGCTTGTTCGGGTCTAGTGATACGCAGTATTTT
>TRBJ1-1|NA|NA|TRBV5-5
CASSLEAGRTEAFF
TGTGCCAGCAGCTTGGAGGCGGGAAGGACTGAAGCTTTCTTT
>TRBJ2-7|NA|NA|TRBV28
CASSLIGGTADSYEQYF
TGTGCCAGCAGTTTAATAGGAGGGACGGCCGACTCCTACGAGCAGTACTTC
>TRBJ2-2|NA|NA|TRBV19
CASGKVLGTGELFF
TGTGCCAGCGGAAAGGTCCTAGGCACCGGGGAGCTGTTTTTT
>TRBJ1-5|NA|TRBD1|TRBV27
CASSRTGSYQPQHF
TGTGCCAGCAGTCGGACAGGGAGTTATCAGCCCCAGCATTTT
>TRBJ1-1|NA|NA|TRBV6-1
CASSEAQTYGNTEAFF
TGTGCCAGCAGTGAAGCTCAAACCTATGGGAACACTGAAGCTTTCTTT
>TRBJ2-7|NA|TRBD1|TRBV7-2
CASSKRQGQFYEQYF
TGTGCCAGCAGCAAGCGACAGGGACAGTTCTACGAGCAGTACTTC
>TRBJ2-6|NA|NA|TRBV5-1
CASSSNIYSGANVLTF
TGCGCCAGCAGCTCGAACATATACTCTGGGGCCAACGTCCTGACTTTC
>TRBJ1-1|NA|NA|TRBV18
CASSLGLQVSNTEAFF
TGTGCCAGCTCACTCGGTCTACAGGTCTCGAACACTGAAGCTTTCTTT
>TRBJ2-2|NA|NA|TRBV11-2
CASTPQNTGELFF
TGTGCCAGCACCCCACAGAACACCGGGGAGCTGTTTTTT
>TRBJ1-1|NA|NA|TRBV27
CASSEDPGYTEAFF
TGTGCCAGCAGTGAAGATCCAGGGTACACTGAAGCTTTCTTT
>TRBJ2-7|NA|NA|TRBV3-1/TRBV3-2
CASSQRGLTYEQYF
TGTGCCAGCAGCCAAAGGGGCCTCACCTACGAGCAGTACTTC
>TRBJ2-7|NA|TRBD1|TRBV18
CASSPDRDEQYF
TGTGCCAGCTCACCGGACAGGGACGAGCAGTACTTC
>TRBJ1-6|NA|NA|TRBV7-2
CASSSRNSPLHF
TGTGCCAGCAGCTCGCGAAATTCACCCCTCCACTTT
>TRBJ1-5|NA|NA|TRBV7-2
CASSPESGDNQPQHF
TGTGCCAGCAGCCCGGAATCGGGGGACAATCAGCCCCAGCATTTT
>TRBJ2-3|NA|TRBD1|TRBV11-2
CASSRGGGDTQYF
TGTGCCAGCAGTAGAGGGGGCGGAGATACGCAGTATTTT
>TRBJ2-1|NA|NA|TRBV19
CATKQGRGPYNEQFF
TGTGCCACCAAACAGGGAAGGGGCCCCTACAATGAGCAGTTCTTC
>TRBJ1-5|NA|TRBD1|TRBV30
CAWRARGGTGGNQPQHF
TGTGCCTGGAGAGCCCGGGGGGGAACAGGGGGCAATCAGCCCCAGCATTTT
>TRBJ2-3|once|TRBD1|TRBV19
CASSPRTGRLTDTQYF
TGTGCCAGTAGTCCTCGGACAGGGCGACTCACAGATACGCAGTATTTT
>TRBJ2-2|NA|NA|TRBV19
CASSIVGGGLAGELFF
TGTGCCAGTAGTATAGTGGGCGGGGGCCTGGCCGGGGAGCTGTTTTTT
>TRBJ1-3|NA|NA|TRBV21-1
CASSGRTGGNTIYF
TGTGCCAGCAGCGGCCGGACAGGGGGAAACACCATATATTTT
>TRBJ2-7|NA|NA|TRBV5-4
CASSLSQFGPSEQYF
TGTGCCAGCAGCTTGAGTCAGTTTGGTCCTTCTGAGCAGTACTTC
>TRBJ2-1|NA|TRBD2|TRBV19
CASRTSFRYNEQFF
TGTGCCAGCCGGACTAGTTTTAGGTACAATGAGCAGTTCTTC
>TRBJ1-1|NA|TRBD1|TRBV12-3/TRBV12-4
CASSTRQGTEAFF
TGTGCCAGCAGTACCAGACAGGGCACTGAAGCTTTCTTT
>TRBJ1-6|NA|TRBD1|TRBV25-1
CASRGTGSSPLHF
TGTGCCAGCAGAGGGACAGGGAGTTCACCCCTCCACTTT
>TRBJ1-2|NA|NA|TRBV11-3
CASSLGQFNYGYTF
TGTGCCAGCAGCTTAGGACAGTTCAACTATGGCTACACCTTC